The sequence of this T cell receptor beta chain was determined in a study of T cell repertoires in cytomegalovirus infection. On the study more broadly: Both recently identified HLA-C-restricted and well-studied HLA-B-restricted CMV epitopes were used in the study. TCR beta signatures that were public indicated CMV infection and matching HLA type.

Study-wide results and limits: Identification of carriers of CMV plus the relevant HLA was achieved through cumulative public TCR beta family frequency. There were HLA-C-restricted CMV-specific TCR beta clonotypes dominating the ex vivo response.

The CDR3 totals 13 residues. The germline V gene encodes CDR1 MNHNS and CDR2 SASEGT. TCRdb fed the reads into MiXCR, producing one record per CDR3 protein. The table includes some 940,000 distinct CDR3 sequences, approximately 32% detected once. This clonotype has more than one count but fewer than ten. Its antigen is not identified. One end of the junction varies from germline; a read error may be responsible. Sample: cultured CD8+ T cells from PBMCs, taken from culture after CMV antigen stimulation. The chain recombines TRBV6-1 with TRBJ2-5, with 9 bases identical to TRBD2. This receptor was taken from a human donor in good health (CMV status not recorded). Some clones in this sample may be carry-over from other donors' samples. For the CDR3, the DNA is TGCCCGCGGGGGGGAGGGGGAAAAGAGACCCAGTACTTC. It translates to CPRGGGGKETQYF.